A single sample gave rise to the 23 T cell receptor beta chains below, sequenced in a study of T cell repertoires in cytomegalovirus infection. In TCRdb, the reads were re-called with MiXCR into one record per CDR3 protein. The data hold hundreds of thousands of distinct CDR3 sequences, with 30% to 40% observed a single time. For these TCRs, the target antigens are not known. Sample: cultured CD8+ T cells from PBMCs, taken from culture after CMV antigen stimulation. These receptors all stem from a human donor in good health (CMV status not recorded). Some clones in this sample may be carry-over from other donors' samples.

The sample holds a few counts of this clonotype. The chain couples TRBV27 to TRBJ2-3, with 7 positions matching TRBD1. V gave up 5 bases and J gave up 2 bases; unmatched junction bases: 7. Germline assignment: CDR1 MNHEY and CDR2 SMNVEV (reference sequence). The CDR3 totals 15 residues. This chain's CDR3 is CASSLGTVHTDTQYF. The CDR3 nucleotides read TGTGCCAGCAGTCTCGGGACAGTCCACACAGATACGCAGTATTTT.

The table lists this clonotype with a count of one. The chain carries TRBV3-1 and TRBJ1-6; weak D call: TRBD1 (5 bases). Trimming cost V 1 base and J 0 bases, with 13 bases left between them. The CDR3 is 18 amino acids. Germline values: CDR1 LGHDT, CDR2 YNNKEL (reference sequence). DNA of the CDR3: TGTGCCAGCAGCCAAGTCCGACAGTCCAGCTCCTATAATTCACCCCTCCACTTT. It is translated as CASSQVRQSSSYNSPLHF.

The chain links TRBV6-6 to TRBJ1-2; D not certain. Trimming took 2 bases from V and 4 from J, leaving 11 bases between them. There are 14 residues in the CDR3. The germline gives CDR1 MNHNY, CDR2 SVGAGI (reference sequence). CDR3 loop: CASSYVLPTYGYTF. In nucleotides, the CDR3 is TGTGCCAGCAGTTACGTACTACCTACCTATGGCTACACCTTC.

In regard to this clonotype: One end of the junction fails to match germline, which may point to a read error. The gene calls are TRBV6-2 or TRBV6-3 and TRBJ1-2; 9 bases map to TRBD1. This CDR3 is 13 amino acids long. Per the germline V gene, CDR1 is MNHEY and CDR2 is SVGEGT. CDR3 amino acids: CVSKTGGRYGYTF. The CDR3 DNA sequence: TGTGTCAGCAAAACAGGGGGCCGCTATGGCTACACCTTC.

V gene TRBV12-3 or TRBV12-4 combines with J gene TRBJ2-2, with a possible D match to TRBD2 (7 bases). Trimming shortened V by 6 bases and J by 7 bases, and 18 bases separated the two germline ends. The CDR3 is made up of 15 amino acids. The CDR3 sequence is CASSPWGGANGELFF. The CDR3 nucleotides are TGTGCCAGCAGCCCCTGGGGGGGCGCAAACGGGGAGCTGTTTTTT.

This clonotype was counted ten times or more. CDR3 residues: CASSGTGNEQFF. CDR3 bases: TGTGCCAGCAGCGGAACAGGCAATGAGCAGTTCTTC. The V and J genes are TRBV7-9 and TRBJ2-1; weak D call: TRBD1 (5 bases). Germline lookup yields CDR1 SEHNR and CDR2 FQNEAQ (reference sequence). CDR3 length: 12 amino acids. Trimming took off 5 bases at V and 6 bases at J, with 8 bases between the two ends.

The chain is built from TRBV2 and TRBJ2-1; 10 nucleotides match TRBD2. Germline assignment: CDR1 SNHLY and CDR2 FYNNEI. The CDR3 contains 16 residues. V was pared by 3 bases and J by 4 bases, with 6 bases of the junction left unmatched. CDR3 loop: CASSESSGGIYNEQFF. Written as DNA, the CDR3 is TGTGCCAGCAGTGAGTCTAGCGGGGGAATATACAATGAGCAGTTCTTC.

This clonotype has only a few counts. The rearrangement uses TRBV29-1 and TRBJ1-1; perhaps TRBD1 as D (5 bases). From germline, CDR1 is SQVTM and CDR2 ANQGSEA. The CDR3 loop spans 14 amino acids. Trimming took 5 bases from V and 6 from J, leaving 19 bases between them. The CDR3 region has the DNA TGCAGCGTTCAACCCACGGGACCCTACGCTGAAGCTTTCTTT. Translating it yields CSVQPTGPYAEAFF. The variable domain in full, completed from reference TRBV29-1 and TRBJ1-1, reads SAVISQKPSRDICQRGTSLTIQCQVDSQVTMMFWYRQQPGQSLTLIATANQGSEATYESGFVIDKFPISRPNLTFSTLTVSNMSPEDSSIYLCSVQPTGPYAEAFFGQGTRLTVV.

This rearrangement joins TRBV4-3 to TRBJ2-1; the match to TRBD2 covers 14 bases. The CDR3 runs to 18 residues. Trimming took 0 bases from V and 8 from J; bases not matched to a gene: 9. The germline V gene encodes CDR1 LGHNA and CDR2 YSLEER. CDR3 in amino acids: CASSQDRTSGGRLHEQFF. CDR3 DNA: TGCGCCAGCAGCCAAGATCGGACTAGCGGGGGGCGCCTCCATGAGCAGTTCTTC.

The chain joins TRBV27 to TRBJ2-3, with 13 bases that match TRBD2. V trimming: 6 bases; J trimming: 4 bases; junction bases outside the gene matches: 10. The CDR3 spans 17 residues. Germline CDR1 MNHEY, CDR2 SMNVEV (reference sequence). The DNA for the CDR3 is TGTGCCAGCAGGACGACTAGCGGGGGGACCGGGGCAGATACGCAGTATTTT. Residues: CASRTTSGGTGADTQYF.

The table lists this clonotype with a few counts. The chain employs TRBV14 and TRBJ1-1; 7 bases are shared with TRBD1. The length of the CDR3 is 23 residues. V was pared by 2 bases and J by 1 base, with 28 bases of the junction left unmatched. CDR1 is SGHDN, CDR2 FVKESK, per germline. The CDR3 DNA reads TGTGCCAGCAGCCAATTCTCAACAGTAGGGCAGGGGGAAGATTGGTTTTGGAACACTGAAGCTTTCTTT. This translates into CASSQFSTVGQGEDWFWNTEAFF.

This clonotype has a handful of counts. The V gene is TRBV4-1, the J gene TRBJ2-6, with unresolved D. Trimming took 0 bases from V and 0 from J, leaving 9 bases between them. CDR3 length: 17 amino acids. Germline V gives CDR1 MGHRA, CDR2 YSYEKL. In DNA, the CDR3 is TGCGCCAGCAGCCAAGACAGGTTACTCTCTGGGGCCAACGTCCTGACTTTC. Amino acids: CASSQDRLLSGANVLTF.

The chain uses TRBV9 and TRBJ2-1, with TRBD1 identical over 12 bases. V was clipped by 4 bases and J by 4 bases; unmatched bases: 6. CDR3 length equals 16 residues. Germline V gives CDR1 SGDLS, CDR2 YYNGEE. The CDR3 DNA follows: TGTGCCAGCAGCCCCGGGACAGGGGGCACTTACAATGAGCAGTTCTTC. It specifies CASSPGTGGTYNEQFF.

The rearrangement links TRBV7-3 to TRBJ2-7; TRBD1 aligns across 8 bases. CDR1 is SGHTA and CDR2 is FQGTGA in the germline V gene. With V trimmed by 8 bases and J by 5 bases, 8 bases remained unmatched. The length of the CDR3 is 13 residues. The CDR3 region has the DNA TGTGCCAGCCTCGGACAGGGTCAGGACGAGCAGTACTTC. Amino acids: CASLGQGQDEQYF.

V usage is TRBV25-1 and J usage is TRBJ1-1, with D unresolved. Per the germline V gene, CDR1 is MGHDK and CDR2 is SYGVNS. Trimming stripped 2 bases from V and 1 base from J, with 8 bases between. The CDR3 totals 14 residues. The CDR3 region is CASSEMYANTEAFF. In nucleotides, the CDR3 is TGTGCCAGCAGTGAAATGTACGCGAACACTGAAGCTTTCTTT.

This clonotype occurred a few times. Here the CDR3 DNA reads TGTGCCAGCAGTTTGGGGAGGGTGAAGTACTTC. This sequence encodes CASSLGRVKYF. The chain combines TRBV27 with TRBJ2-7; TRBD2 aligns across 7 bases. The CDR3 is 11 amino acids. Looked up from germline, CDR1 is MNHEY and CDR2 is SMNVEV (reference sequence). Trimming removed 3 bases from V and 11 bases from J; junction bases left unmatched: 4.

J is TRBJ1-5 and V is TRBV4-2, with 8 nucleotides matching TRBD1. Trimming removed 0 bases from V and 5 bases from J; junction bases left unmatched: 9. This CDR3 is built from 17 residues. CDR1 is LGHNA, CDR2 YNFKEQ, per germline. The CDR3 DNA follows: TGTGCCAGCAGCCAAGATTTCCAGGGCAGGGGGCATCAGCCCCAGCATTTT. Its translation is CASSQDFQGRGHQPQHF.

V is TRBV7-9 and J is TRBJ1-2; 10 bases match TRBD1. The ends lost 5 bases at V and 9 bases at J; junction bases unmatched: 15. Germline-derived CDR1 and CDR2 are SEHNR and FQNEAQ (reference sequence). The CDR3 sequence is 16 residues long. The CDR3 here is CASSRIRTGGSGSYTF. The DNA for the CDR3 is TGTGCCAGCAGCCGAATTCGGACAGGGGGTTCGGGGAGCTACACCTTC.

There are many counts of this clonotype. This chain links TRBV7-8 with TRBJ1-1; D perhaps matches TRBD1 (5 bases). Germline V gives CDR1 SGHVS, CDR2 FQNEAQ. V gave up 3 bases and J gave up 0 bases, with 11 bases separating them. CDR3 length equals 15 residues. CDR3 loop: CASSFSGGLNTEAFF. DNA of the CDR3: TGTGCCAGCAGCTTCTCTGGGGGGTTGAACACTGAAGCTTTCTTT.

The count of this clonotype is one. V usage is TRBV6-8 and J usage is TRBJ1-1; TRBD1 might be the D (6 bases). Germline V CDR1 and CDR2: MNHGY, SAAAGT. This CDR3 has 14 amino acids. V lost 0 bases and J lost 6, with 11 bases in between. Here the CDR3 reads CASSYSIGGSEAFF. The CDR3 bases are TGTGCCAGCAGTTACTCGATAGGGGGTTCTGAAGCTTTCTTT.

This clonotype was seen a single time. V is TRBV5-4 and J is TRBJ1-2; D not certain. CDR3 length: 17 residues. Per germline, CDR1 SGHNT and CDR2 YYREEE (reference sequence). Trimming removed 0 bases from V and 1 base from J, with 16 bases in between. The CDR3 loop is CASSLEVSRADNYGYTF. CDR3 nucleotide sequence: TGTGCCAGCAGCTTGGAGGTCTCCCGCGCTGATAACTATGGCTACACCTTC. The whole variable domain, remainder taken from reference TRBV5-4 and TRBJ1-2, is ETGVTQSPTHLIKTRGQQVTLRCSSQSGHNTVSWYQQALGQGPQFIFQYYREEENGRGNFPPRFSGLQFPNYSSELNVNALELDDSALYLCASSLEVSRADNYGYTFGSGTRLTVV.

The rearrangement uses TRBV9 and TRBJ2-2; D remains unclear. Germline V gene lookup returns CDR1 SGDLS and CDR2 YYNGEE. The ends were cut back, 4 bases at V and 1 base at J, with 17 bases in the middle. The CDR3 sequence is 17 residues long. This CDR3 is CASSTSRTELNTGELFF. The CDR3 nucleotides read TGTGCCAGCAGCACCTCCCGGACGGAACTGAACACCGGGGAGCTGTTTTTT.

The CDR3 DNA is TGTGCCAGCAGTTACGGGAGGGGTCGGGGGCCTAGCACAGATACGCAGTATTTT. This sequence encodes CASSYGRGRGPSTDTQYF. The genes are TRBV6-6 and TRBJ2-3; D perhaps matches TRBD2 (7 bases). The CDR3 sequence is 18 residues long. Trimming removed 2 bases from V and 0 bases from J, with 18 bases in between. Germline assignment: CDR1 MNHNY and CDR2 SVGAGI (reference sequence).